The 17 T cell receptor beta chains presented below share a single source sample, sequenced in a study of radiotherapy plus CTLA-4 blockade in lung cancer. Clones were sequenced by immunoSEQ multiplex PCR, and TCRdb holds only the in-frame ones, with some missing. The table lists approximately 77,000 clones, approximately 80% of them singletons. The starting material was peripheral blood, obtained from a patient treated with radiotherapy plus ipilimumab. The receptor source for this set is a human donor with non-small cell lung cancer who had stable disease on radiotherapy plus ipilimumab.

The V call is TRBV2, the J call TRBJ2-1, with TRBD1 matching over 8 bases. CDR1 is SNHLY and CDR2 is FYNNEI in the germline V gene. This CDR3 contains 18 residues. V lost 5 bases, J lost 8 bases, and 20 bases stayed unmatched. DNA for the CDR3: TGTGCCAGCAGTCGACGACTGGACAGGGTCGGGGCACAATATGAGCAGTTCTTC. It translates to CASSRRLDRVGAQYEQFF.

This sequence joins TRBV14 and TRBJ1-4; D ambiguous. The CDR3 loop spans 16 amino acids. Trimming left V 2 bases short and J 6 bases short, with 16 bases between. The germline V gene has CDR1 SGHDN and CDR2 FVKESK. The CDR3 spells CASSQLAGMRDEKLFF. The CDR3 nucleotides read TGTGCCAGCAGCCAATTAGCCGGGATGAGGGATGAAAAACTGTTTTTT.

The CDR3 reads CASRGVGFEAFF. The DNA for the CDR3 is TGTGCCAGCAGGGGCGTCGGATTTGAAGCTTTCTTT. This rearrangement joins TRBV28 to TRBJ1-1; D is ambiguous. V was clipped by 6 bases and J by 7 bases, with 12 bases between them. The length of the CDR3 is 12 residues. Germline V lookup: CDR1 MDHEN, CDR2 SYDVKM.

The chain links TRBV7-2 to TRBJ2-7; D uncertain. The CDR3 contains 15 residues. CDR1 is SGHTA and CDR2 is FQGNSA in the germline V gene. V lost 2 bases, J lost 2 bases, and 13 bases lay in between. The CDR3 DNA reads as TGTGCCAGCAGCTTAATCGGTCAGACCACCTACGAGCAGTACTTC. It translates to CASSLIGQTTYEQYF.

The chain links TRBV5-4 to TRBJ2-4; the match to TRBD1 covers 9 bases. The CDR3 consists of 12 residues. Germline assignment: CDR1 SGHNT and CDR2 YYREEE (reference sequence). V shed 4 bases, J shed 14 bases, and the junction held 7 bases outside the gene matches. In DNA form, the CDR3 reads TGTGCCAGCAGCGGGACAGGGTTGGCTGAGTACTTC. Amino acid sequence: CASSGTGLAEYF.

V and J are TRBV27 and TRBJ2-3; TRBD1 might be the D (6 bases). CDR1 and CDR2 from the germline V gene are MNHEY and SMNVEV (reference sequence). Trimming cost V 2 bases and J 2 bases, with 11 bases left between them. This CDR3 comprises 15 residues. CDR3 in DNA: TGTGCCAGCAGTTTAGGACAGCCACTCACAGATACGCAGTATTTT. Amino acid sequence: CASSLGQPLTDTQYF.

This chain connects TRBV4-1 to TRBJ1-3, with a weak D call TRBD1 (5 bases). The germline V gene has CDR1 MGHRA and CDR2 YSYEKL. V lost 0 bases and J lost 0, with 15 bases in between. The CDR3 totals 18 residues. The CDR3 is CASSQDPGVRLSGNTIYF. The DNA of the CDR3 is TGCGCCAGCAGCCAAGATCCGGGGGTCAGACTCTCTGGAAACACCATATATTTT.

The V gene is TRBV28, the J gene TRBJ1-1; D gene uncertain. The V end was cut by 0 bases, the J end by 0 bases, with 11 bases between. Germline V CDR1 and CDR2: MDHEN, SYDVKM. There are 16 residues in the CDR3. This CDR3 is CASSLWVGNLNTEAFF. The DNA for the CDR3 is TGTGCCAGCAGTTTATGGGTAGGGAATTTGAACACTGAAGCTTTCTTT.

The rearrangement joins TRBV30 to TRBJ2-5; 9 positions match TRBD2. Trimming cost V 2 bases and J 2 bases; bases outside gene matches: 3. Germline V gene data show CDR1 as GTSNPN and CDR2 as SVGIG (reference sequence). CDR3 length: 14 amino acids. As DNA, the CDR3 is TGTGCCTGGAGTCTAGCGGGGTTTCAAGAGACCCAGTACTTC. Protein product: CAWSLAGFQETQYF.

This sequence joins TRBV7-8 and TRBJ2-5, with D tentatively TRBD1 (6 bases). Trimming took 1 base from V and 4 from J, leaving 10 bases between them. CDR1 is SGHVS, CDR2 FQNEAQ, per germline. This CDR3 region has 14 residues. The CDR3 region is CASSLGNRAETQYF. The CDR3 nucleotides read TGTGCCAGCAGCTTAGGTAACAGGGCAGAGACCCAGTACTTC.

V gene TRBV11-2 combines with J gene TRBJ1-3; 10 bases fit TRBD1. V lost 3 bases and J lost 3; bases outside the gene matches: 5. CDR3 length: 16 residues. Germline loops: CDR1 SGHAT, CDR2 FQNNGV. CDR3 coding DNA: TGTGCCAGCAGCTTGGGACAGGGGCGGGGTGGAAACACCATATATTTT. It is translated as CASSLGQGRGGNTIYF.

This chain joins TRBV7-3 and TRBJ1-2, with D tentatively TRBD1 (5 bases). CDR3 size: 15 residues. CDR1 is SGHTA and CDR2 is FQGTGA in the germline V gene. Trimming shortened V by 2 bases and J by 9 bases, and 19 bases separated the two germline ends. CDR3 sequence: CASSLDPQDRVSYTF. The DNA for the CDR3 is TGTGCCAGCAGCTTAGACCCACAGGATCGGGTCAGCTACACCTTC.

The genes are TRBV5-1 and TRBJ2-7; D ambiguous. CDR3 size: 14 residues. Germline V gives CDR1 SGHRS, CDR2 YFSETQ. V lost 1 base, J lost 5 bases, and 13 bases lay in between. The CDR3 nucleotides read TGCGCCAGCAGCTTGATCGGAGTGAGTAACGAGCAGTACTTC. This sequence encodes CASSLIGVSNEQYF. The full variable domain, completed using reference TRBV5-1 and TRBJ2-7, is KAGVTQTPRYLIKTRGQQVTLSCSPISGHRSVSWYQQTPGQGLQFLFEYFSETQRNKGNFPGRFSGRQFSNSRSEMNVSTLELGDSALYLCASSLIGVSNEQYFGPGTRLTVT.

The chain joins TRBV5-1 to TRBJ1-1; 10 bases align to TRBD1. Trimming cost V 4 bases and J 7 bases; bases outside gene matches: 13. The CDR3 is made up of 16 amino acids. Germline CDR1 and CDR2: SGHRS and YFSETQ. CDR3 in DNA: TGCGCCAGCAGCGCCGGCCCGGGACAGGGGTCCCGTGAAGCTTTCTTT. Its protein is CASSAGPGQGSREAFF.

Only one count was recorded for this clone. The chain joins TRBV2 to TRBJ2-7; no clear D gene. Germline-derived CDR1 and CDR2 are SNHLY and FYNNEI. CDR3 length: 12 amino acids. Trimming left V 5 bases short and J 3 bases short, with 8 bases between. CDR3 amino acids: CASSSDFYEQYF. The CDR3 bases are TGTGCCAGCAGTTCCGACTTCTACGAGCAGTACTTC.

The rearrangement uses TRBV10-1 and TRBJ2-3; TRBD2 matches 11 bases. The CDR3 runs to 15 residues. Losses at the gene ends were 0 bases for V and 6 bases for J; bases not matched to a gene: 2. The germline CDR1 and CDR2 sequences are WNHNN and SYGVQD (reference sequence). The chain's CDR3 is CASSESTSGDDTQYF. The DNA for the CDR3 is TGCGCCAGCAGTGAGTCGACTAGCGGGGACGATACGCAGTATTTT.

The chain combines TRBV19 with TRBJ2-4; 11 positions match TRBD2. Per germline, CDR1 LNHDA and CDR2 SQIVND (reference sequence). The trim removed 0 bases at V and 8 bases at J, leaving 18 bases unmatched. The CDR3 length is 20 residues. DNA of the CDR3: TGTGCCAGTAGTATAGATCGTAGGCTAGCGGGAGGAGATGGGATAGACATTCAGTACTTC. Translating it yields CASSIDRRLAGGDGIDIQYF.